This T cell receptor (beta chain) derives from a study of blood T cell repertoires in COVID-19. Study as a whole: Samples taken during acute and convalescent COVID-19 were collected in the United States, Italy and Spain.

As originally analysed: By means of reference gene primer amplification, nucleated cell counts were estimated. Sequencing used immunoSEQ multiplex PCR; TCRdb keeps in-frame clones, though not all of them. The V and J calls and clone size were taken over from that table, and D and trimming were inferred from the DNA. This table holds about 200,000 clones, 86% found once. Participants were aged about 18 to 100 years, lived in 20 to 30 US areas, and enrolled virtually. Researchers sorted participants into cohorts using their self-reported clinical history. The CDR3 has 13 residues. The J segment lost 5 bases and the V segment lost 6 bases, leaving 4 bases of the junction unmatched.

The receptor comes from a woman aged 35 to 49 with acute COVID-19. This chain links TRBV12-3 or TRBV12-4 with TRBJ2-1; TRBD1 matches at 7 bases. Sequencing was done on a sample of PBMCs or T cells enriched from blood (not recorded which). The CDR3 nucleotides are TGTGCCAGCAGCCTGGACAGGAACAATGAGCAGTTCTTC. This encodes CASSLDRNNEQFF.